This T cell receptor beta chain was captured in a study of blood T cell repertoires in COVID-19. Study background: COVID-19 samples from acute and convalescent phases originated in the United States, Italy and Spain. Nucleic acid was either cDNA or gDNA, and it came from T cells, B-cell-depleted T cells, or PBMCs.

Original handling: Cell counts per sample came from amplifying reference gene primers. Sequencing was performed with immunoSEQ multiplex PCR; in TCRdb, only in-frame clones are kept and a portion is missing. V, J and clone size were drawn from that table, and D and trimming were deduced from the DNA. The table has about 440,000 clones, about 89% seen once. The sample consisted of peripheral blood. The TCR was taken from a woman aged 25 to 39 with acute or convalescent COVID-19.

In nucleotides, the CDR3 is TGTGCCAGCAGTTTAACAGGGGCGGGCGAGCAGTACTTC. Amino acids: CASSLTGAGEQYF. V usage is TRBV12-3 or TRBV12-4 and J usage is TRBJ2-7, with 7 bases lining up with TRBD1. There are 13 residues in the CDR3. V lost 2 bases, J lost 6 bases, and 4 bases stayed unmatched.